The clone carrying this TCR beta chain was counted a single time. Its target is unknown. This specimen belongs to a study of cytomegalovirus exposure and HLA in healthy donors. The protocol was immunoSEQ multiplex PCR, while the TCRdb copy is restricted to in-frame clones and leaves out a portion. Of approximately 220,000 clones in the sample, about 90% were seen once. This CDR3 comprises 15 residues. Trimming removed 4 bases from V and 6 bases from J, with 19 bases in between. The germline V gene encodes CDR1 SGHNT and CDR2 YENEEA. Findings of the study overall: Cytomegalovirus status was reportedly diagnosed by the classifier with high specificity and sensitivity. It was 150 to 200 TCR beta chains that were listed as cytomegalovirus-associated.

The chain couples TRBV11-3 to TRBJ2-7, with TRBD2 as a possible D gene (5 bases). The sample comprised PBMCs. The receptor's source is a young woman in good health and CMV-seronegative. The CDR3 here is CASSSGIAGSFEQYF. The CDR3 nucleotides are TGTGCCAGCAGCTCCGGGATTGCGGGCTCGTTCGAGCAGTACTTC.